Here is one TCR beta chain with its context. Methods used by the authors: The assay estimated nucleated cells by amplifying reference gene primers. The data were produced by immunoSEQ multiplex PCR, yet TCRdb's version contains in-frame clones alone and is incomplete. V, J and clone size are taken as reported in that table, and D and trimming were inferred from the DNA itself. Found here are some 110,000 clones, 75% to 90% of them singletons; the top ten hold about 3%. This sample is drawn from a study of blood T cell repertoires in COVID-19. Study-level information: PBMCs, B-cell-depleted T cells, or T cells were the source of the cDNA or gDNA that made up the material.

This CDR3 is 14 amino acids long. Looked up from germline, CDR1 is KGHSH and CDR2 is LQKENI. Trimming shortened V by 5 bases and J by 0 bases, and 9 bases separated the two germline ends. The TCR originated in an elderly woman with COVID-19, enrolled during active disease. The chain joins TRBV18 to TRBJ2-3, with D unresolved. The material sequenced was peripheral blood. CDR3 residues: CASSSTLSTDTQYF. The CDR3 nucleotides read TGTGCCAGCTCATCTACTCTTAGCACAGATACGCAGTATTTT.